This T cell receptor beta chain was sequenced in a study of OX40 agonist ivuxolimab in advanced cancers. This clone showed up just once. The germline V and J ends were trimmed by 0 bases and 4 bases, with 12 bases remaining between them. Germline CDR1 and CDR2: SGHDN and FVKESK. This CDR3 is built from 15 residues. Generated by immunoSEQ multiplex PCR, the TCRdb table keeps only in-frame clones and is missing some. The data contain 10,000 to 15,000 clones, 85% to 90% of them singletons. The TCR sequence derives from an adult with an advanced solid tumor such as melanoma, head and neck, liver or kidney cancer. V usage is TRBV14 and J usage is TRBJ1-2, with D maybe TRBD1 (5 bases). This sample comprised CD4+ or CD8+ T cells sorted from blood, obtained in a trial of the OX40 agonist ivuxolimab. CDR3 in DNA: TGTGCCAGCAGCCAAGAAATCTCGGGGGTCTATGGCTACACCTTC. Translated, it gives CASSQEISGVYGYTF.